The 8 T cell receptor beta chains presented below share a single source sample, sequenced in a study of cytomegalovirus exposure and HLA in healthy donors. Vbeta (60) and Jbeta (13) primers were used in the PCR. The method was immunoSEQ multiplex PCR; TCRdb's version includes in-frame clones alone and lacks a portion of them. The data contain approximately 140,000 clones, around three quarters of them singletons. The sequencing sample was made of PBMCs. Source of these receptors: a man aged 35 to 55 in good health and CMV-seropositive.

This clone was observed once. This chain links TRBV19 with TRBJ1-5; D perhaps matches TRBD1 (5 bases). Germline V gives CDR1 LNHDA, CDR2 SQIVND (reference sequence). With 7 bases removed from V and 3 bases from J, the gap between germline ends came to 25 bases. CDR3 size: 18 residues. Here the CDR3 DNA reads TGTGCCAGTACCACCCAAAGGAGGGGTGGCCACCCCAATCAGCCCCAGCATTTT. Its translation: CASTTQRRGGHPNQPQHF.

This clone was seen a handful of times. The J gene is TRBJ2-3, the V gene TRBV29-1; perhaps TRBD1 as D (6 bases). There are 14 residues in the CDR3. The V end lost 7 bases, the J end lost 3 bases, and 17 bases lay between the germline ends. Germline-derived CDR1 and CDR2 are SQVTM and ANQGSEA. As DNA, the CDR3 is TGCAGCGGAAAAGACAGGCCAGTGACAGATACGCAGTATTTT. It codes for CSGKDRPVTDTQYF.

The CDR3 DNA follows: TGTGCCAGTAGTTGGGGGACTAGCGGGTCCTACGAGCAGTACTTC. The encoded protein is CASSWGTSGSYEQYF. V gene TRBV19 combines with J gene TRBJ2-7; TRBD2 aligns across 12 bases. The CDR3 contains 15 residues. Germline loops: CDR1 LNHDA, CDR2 SQIVND (reference sequence). With V trimmed by 5 bases and J by 1 base, 3 bases remained unmatched.

The rearrangement links TRBV29-1 to TRBJ1-2; D remains unclear. Germline V gene sequence: CDR1 SQVTM, CDR2 ANQGSEA. The CDR3 sequence is 12 residues long. Trimming removed 1 base from V and 4 bases from J, with 7 bases in between. CDR3 nucleotide sequence: TGCAGCGTTGAAGTCCAGTCCTATGGCTACACCTTC. It encodes CSVEVQSYGYTF. The full variable domain, with the rest looked up from reference TRBV29-1 and TRBJ1-2, is SAVISQKPSRDICQRGTSLTIQCQVDSQVTMMFWYRQQPGQSLTLIATANQGSEATYESGFVIDKFPISRPNLTFSTLTVSNMSPEDSSIYLCSVEVQSYGYTFGSGTRLTVV.

The genes are TRBV28 and TRBJ2-2; the D gene is possibly TRBD1 (5 bases). The V end lost 2 bases, the J end lost 5 bases, and 6 bases lay between the germline ends. CDR1 is MDHEN and CDR2 is SYDVKM in the germline V gene. This CDR3 has 13 amino acids. CDR3 residues: CASSLKGTGELFF. The DNA for the CDR3 is TGTGCCAGCAGTTTAAAGGGGACCGGGGAGCTGTTTTTT.

The sample holds a few counts of this clone. DNA for the CDR3: TGTGCCAGCTCACCCGCACCGAACAGCCGAACTGAAGCTTTCTTT. It yields the protein CASSPAPNSRTEAFF. This sequence joins TRBV18 and TRBJ1-1; no clear D. The CDR3 extends over 15 amino acids. Germline loops: CDR1 KGHSH, CDR2 LQKENI. V lost 3 bases, J lost 5 bases, and 16 bases lay in between.

The chain carries TRBV30 and TRBJ2-5; D ambiguous. The J call may be mistaken, given a closer DNA end match to TRBJ2-7. This CDR3 has 12 residues. Germline CDR1 GTSNPN, CDR2 SVGIG (reference sequence). The CDR3 spells CAWSRGPVEQYF. DNA for the CDR3: TGTGCCTGGAGTAGAGGTCCTGTCGAGCAGTACTTC.

The gene calls are TRBV2 and TRBJ1-5; D ambiguous. V lost 5 bases to trimming and J lost 1 base, with 9 bases between them. This CDR3 spans 14 amino acids. Germline loops: CDR1 SNHLY, CDR2 FYNNEI. This CDR3 reads CASSRGRSNQPQHF. CDR3 sequence (DNA): TGTGCCAGCAGTAGAGGGCGGAGCAATCAGCCCCAGCATTTT.